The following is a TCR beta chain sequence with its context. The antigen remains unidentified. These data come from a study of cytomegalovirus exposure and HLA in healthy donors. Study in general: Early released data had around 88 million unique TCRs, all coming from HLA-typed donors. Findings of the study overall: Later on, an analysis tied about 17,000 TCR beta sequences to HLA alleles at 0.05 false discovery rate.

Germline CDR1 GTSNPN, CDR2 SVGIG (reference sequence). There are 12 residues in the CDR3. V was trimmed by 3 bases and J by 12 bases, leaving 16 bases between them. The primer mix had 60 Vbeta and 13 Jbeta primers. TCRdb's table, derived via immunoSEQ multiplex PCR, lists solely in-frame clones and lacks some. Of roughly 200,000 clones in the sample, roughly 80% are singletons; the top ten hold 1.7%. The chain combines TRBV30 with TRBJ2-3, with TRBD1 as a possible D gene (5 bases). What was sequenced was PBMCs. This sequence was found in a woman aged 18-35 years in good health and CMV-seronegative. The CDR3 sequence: CAWSPQGATQYF. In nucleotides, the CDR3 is TGTGCCTGGAGCCCTCAAGGGGCAACACAGTATTTT.